This T cell receptor (beta chain) was obtained from a study of cytomegalovirus exposure and HLA in healthy donors. Study-level background: HLA-typed donors were the source of 80 million to 90 million unique TCRs, which an early data release held.

It was with 60 Vbeta and 13 Jbeta primers that the PCR ran. Sequencing used immunoSEQ multiplex PCR; TCRdb keeps in-frame clones, though not all of them. Of roughly 150,000 clones in the sample, roughly 80% were seen once. This clone was counted a few times. As yet, its antigen is unknown. The CDR3 sequence is 13 residues long. V shed 5 bases, J shed 5 bases, and the junction held 6 bases outside the gene matches. In germline, CDR1 is SEHNR, CDR2 FQNEAQ (reference sequence). General study results and limits: In an earlier analysis, in under 700 donors, most V segments appeared productive either ~87% or ~30% of the time. As immune exposure information, only CMV serostatus was available. Researchers reportedly found TCR beta sequences accurately predicted most subjects' HLA-A and HLA-B alleles.

The sequencing input was PBMCs. The gene calls are TRBV7-9 and TRBJ2-7; 7 positions agree with TRBD1. The clonotype originates from a man in his fifties or sixties in good health and CMV-seropositive. The CDR3 sequence is CASSPSDRDEQYF. CDR3 DNA: TGTGCCAGCAGCCCAAGTGACAGGGACGAGCAGTACTTC.